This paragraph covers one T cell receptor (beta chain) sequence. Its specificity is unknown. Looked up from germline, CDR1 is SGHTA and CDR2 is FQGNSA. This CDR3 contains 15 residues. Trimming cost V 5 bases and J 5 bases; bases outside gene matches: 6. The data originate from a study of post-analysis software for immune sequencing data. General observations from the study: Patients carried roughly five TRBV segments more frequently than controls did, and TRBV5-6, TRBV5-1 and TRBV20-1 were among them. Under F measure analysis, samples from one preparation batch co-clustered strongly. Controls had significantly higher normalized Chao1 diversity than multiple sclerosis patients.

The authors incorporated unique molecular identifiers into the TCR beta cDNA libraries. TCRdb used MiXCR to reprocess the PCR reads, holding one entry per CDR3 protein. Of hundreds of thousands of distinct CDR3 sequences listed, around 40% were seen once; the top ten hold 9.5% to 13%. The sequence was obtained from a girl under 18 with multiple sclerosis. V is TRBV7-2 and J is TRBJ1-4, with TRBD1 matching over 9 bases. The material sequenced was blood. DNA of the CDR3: TGTGCCAGCAGCACAGGACAGGGGAGAAATGAAAAACTGTTTTTT. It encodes CASSTGQGRNEKLFF.